This TCR beta chain was found in a study of molecular identifiers for immune sequencing clone quantification. The study, taken as a whole, reports: Effector cells had over 99% of their molecules in clones above 20 RNA copies, while naive cells had under 1%.

This CDR3 has 16 residues. Germline V gene sequence: CDR1 SEHNR, CDR2 FQNEAQ (reference sequence). Using a CD8+CD4-CCR7+CD45RA+ phenotype, naive CD8 T cells were sorted. From the PCR reads, TCRdb called clonotypes with MiXCR, one entry per CDR3 protein. Among some 320,000 distinct CDR3 sequences, roughly a fifth were seen once, and the ten largest hold approximately 0.8%. Points on this clonotype: Its antigen is currently unknown. The junction shows a germline mismatch at one end, possibly a read error.

This receptor was identified in a human donor in good health. Some libraries in this study had Jurkat cell RNA spiked in. The sequencing sample was made of naive CD8+ T cells from blood, with Jurkat cell RNA spiked in. Subset here: FACS-sorted CD8+CD4-CCR7+CD45RA+ naive T cells. The V and J genes are TRBV7-9 and TRBJ2-3, with D perhaps TRBD2 (5 bases). CDR3 in DNA: TGTGCCGGCAGCCCAAAGGGAGCGGTTCTGTTACATACGCAGTATTTT. Protein product: CAGSPKGAVLLHTQYF. Full variable domain (rest looked up from reference TRBV7-9 and TRBJ2-3): DTGVSQNPRHKITKRGQNVTFRCDPISEHNRLYWYRQTLGQGPEFLTYFQNEAQLEKSRLLSDRFSAERPKGSFSTLEIQRTEQGDSAMYLCAGSPKGAVLLHTQYFGPGTRLTVL.